The source of this TCR beta chain is a study of graft-versus-host responses after intestinal transplantation (dated by TCRdb to 2020 to 2023). About the investigation overall: The transplants that recipients got were multivisceral, liver-intestinal, or isolated intestinal. Every recipient was given anti-thymocyte globulin induction, followed by roughly 3 years of maintenance tacrolimus and steroids. Bulk TCR-beta CDR3 sequencing was used to track graft-versus-host and host-versus-graft alloreactive T cell clones in the graft, circulation and bone marrow after intestinal transplantation. Alloreactive clones were identified by sequencing pre-transplant mixed lymphocyte reaction products and comparing these products with unstimulated pre-transplant donor and recipient T cells. A cohort of some 24 intestinal transplant recipients, including one retransplant, was enrolled, and a few patients lacking pretransplant specimens were excluded. Donor T cell macrochimerism was defined as a peak of at least 4% donor T cells among recipient peripheral blood mononuclear cells. Instead of going to the commercial service, samples from a few later patients were sequenced in-house on an Illumina MiSeq and processed with MiXCR.

From the cysteine up to the phenylalanine, the CDR3 has a length of 12 residues. Only the CDR3 part of the read is kept: 36 bases, read in frame from the first base. For CDR1 and CDR2, the germline V gene lists MDHEN and SYDVKM. V is clipped by 6 bases and J by 9 bases, and the sequence between their germline boundaries is 12 bases long. Taken with the paper, the label for time point translates to: cells obtained before transplantation from donor or recipient. CD3+CD4+ and CD3+CD8+ populations were FACS-sorted from unstimulated pre-transplant donor and recipient cells taken from spleen or lymph nodes. What the authors observed across the whole study: GvH clones were found in recipient bone marrow, and some of the GvH clones appeared earlier in ileal mucosa or blood, which is consistent with an intestinal mucosal origin. Early after transplant, peak levels of circulating GvH clones were associated with declines in HvG clones. High GvH to HvG T cell clonal ratios were observed in the allografts of patients with donor T cell macrochimerism. Conclusions were limited by the relatively low number and heterogeneity of intestinal transplant patients.

With respect to this clone: Its antigen target is currently unknown. Base qualities are not recorded, but no much larger clone differs from it by a single base.

The library was generated by the immunoSEQ multiplex PCR assay. In most patients, genomic DNA was isolated using the Qiagen DNeasy Blood and Tissue Kit and sent frozen to Adaptive Biotechnologies for TCR sequencing. For most patients, high-throughput TCR-beta CDR3 sequencing of genomic DNA was performed by Adaptive Biotechnologies. In the authors' own workflow: Adaptive's ImmunoSEQ software supplied the TCR sequencing data for around 19 patients, while MiXCR and VDJtools were used to process three other patients. To correct CD4 versus CD8 sorting errors, any sequence found in both subsets at a frequency ratio below 5:1 was removed. CDR3 nucleotide sequences shared by donor and recipient were removed because the origin of these sequences could not be assigned. At least 2-fold expansion over unstimulated cells and a minimum CFSE-low frequency of 0.002% (template counts) or 0.001% (read counts) were required for clones to be classified as alloreactive. Clones detected in sequenced pre-transplant spleen, lymph node, or MLR CFSE-low populations of the donor or recipient were defined as mappable. The cumulative frequency of alloreactive clones was calculated as a percentage of all sequences, weighted by copy number. In its TCRdb copy, this immuneACCESS table keeps in-frame sequences only and misses some clones. Where compared with another copy, unresolved V genes explain less than half of these, and the others have no known cause. From that table come the V and J calls and clone size; the DNA was used to work out D and trimming. For this sample there are about 96,000 clones; 92% appear just once. The top ten clonotypes cover around 0.17% of the sample.

The clonotype was recovered from a human donor who received an intestinal transplant. Sequenced here: unstimulated CD4+ T cells sorted from spleen or lymph node cells, sampled before intestinal transplant. This sequence uses TRBV28 and TRBJ2-1; the D gene assignment is ambiguous. Here is the DNA: TGTGCCAGCAGGCTCCCTGGCAGTGAGCAGTTCTTC. The resulting protein is CASRLPGSEQFF.